Listed below are T cell receptor beta chains from one sample, sequenced in a study of T cells after yellow fever vaccination. TCRdb re-called the 5' RACE reads through MiXCR, storing one row per CDR3 protein. The data hold 450,000 to 600,000 distinct CDR3 sequences, with roughly 17% observed a single time. The sample was PBMCs, taken 5 days after the first yellow fever vaccination. These receptors were taken from a young man who received the YFV17D yellow fever vaccine. Both conserved end residues are part of each CDR3. A D gene is named only where the DNA matches it firmly. Clone sizes are given selectively: once, few, many, or a class where the clone is expanded.

v_gene	d_gene	j_gene	abundance	CDR3aa	CDR3nt
TRBV5-1	NA	TRBJ2-2	many	CASSLVPDTGELFF	TGCGCCAGCAGCTTGGTCCCAGACACCGGGGAGCTGTTTTTT
TRBV7-3	TRBD2	TRBJ2-5	NA	CASSLTPRAGGQETQYF	TGTGCCAGCAGCTTAACCCCCAGGGCGGGGGGGCAGGAGACCCAGTACTTC
TRBV12-3/TRBV12-4	NA	TRBJ1-5	few	CASSPNRNQPQHF	TGTGCCAGCAGCCCCAACCGAAATCAGCCCCAGCATTTT
TRBV14	NA	TRBJ2-3	few	CASSQGIRLGDTQYF	TGTGCCAGCAGCCAAGGGATCAGGTTGGGGGATACGCAGTATTTT
TRBV25-1	TRBD1	TRBJ1-1	few	CASSGGTVEAFF	TGTGCCAGCAGCGGAGGGACAGTTGAAGCTTTCTTT
TRBV12-5	TRBD2	TRBJ2-4	NA	CASALGGSGTKNIQYF	TGTGCTAGTGCCCTGGGGGGGAGTGGGACCAAAAACATTCAGTACTTC
TRBV5-1	NA	TRBJ2-2	few	CASRTGEGTGELFF	TGCGCCAGCAGGACAGGGGAGGGCACCGGGGAGCTGTTTTTT
TRBV20-1	NA	TRBJ1-1	few	CSARDLGGGTEAFF	TGCAGTGCTAGAGATCTTGGGGGAGGGACTGAAGCTTTCTTT
TRBV10-2	NA	TRBJ1-5	NA	CASSESSSNQPQHF	TGCGCCAGCAGTGAGTCGTCAAGCAATCAGCCCCAGCATTTT
TRBV19	NA	TRBJ1-2	once	CASSVNGQYGYTF	TGTGCCAGTAGCGTAAACGGGCAGTATGGCTACACCTTC
TRBV6-5	NA	TRBJ2-1	NA	CASSSLGLYSGWSYNEEFF	TGTGCCAGCAGTTCCTTGGGCCTATACAGCGGATGGTCCTACAATGAGGAGTTCTTC
TRBV6-4	NA	TRBJ2-1	many	CASSGRWGADEQFF	TGTGCCAGCAGTGGACGCTGGGGGGCCGATGAGCAGTTCTTC
TRBV4-1	NA	TRBJ1-1	NA	CASSHPWEHEAFF	TGCGCCAGCAGCCATCCCTGGGAGCACGAAGCTTTCTTT
TRBV12-3/TRBV12-4	NA	TRBJ2-1	many	CASSLGLGAGEQFF	TGTGCCAGCAGTTTAGGTCTGGGGGCTGGTGAGCAGTTCTTC
TRBV3-1	TRBD2	TRBJ2-1	NA	CASSQDYSGETEQFF	TGTGCCAGCAGCCAAGACTACAGCGGGGAGACTGAGCAGTTCTTC
TRBV5-6	TRBD1	TRBJ2-4	NA	CASSLDRGRGNIQYF	TGTGCCAGCAGCTTGGACAGGGGGCGCGGAAACATTCAGTACTTC
TRBV20-1	NA	TRBJ1-5	few	CSAGKGRAGQPQHF	TGCAGTGCTGGGAAGGGCAGGGCTGGTCAGCCCCAGCATTTT
TRBV18	TRBD1	TRBJ2-1	NA	CASSPDVTGGNEQFF	TGTGCCAGCTCACCCGACGTGACAGGGGGAAATGAGCAGTTCTTC
TRBV7-9	NA	TRBJ2-3	NA	CAVSGATDTQYF	TGTGCCGTATCCGGGGCCACAGATACGCAGTATTTT
TRBV10-3	NA	TRBJ1-6	NA	CAISRGGSVDSPLHF	TGTGCCATCAGTCGCGGGGGTAGTGTGGATTCACCCCTCCACTTT
TRBV24-1	NA	TRBJ2-1	NA	CATSDGSNGEQFF	TGTGCCACCAGTGATGGGAGTAACGGTGAGCAGTTCTTC